This T cell receptor (beta chain) was found in a study of cytomegalovirus exposure and HLA in healthy donors. PCR employed 60 Vbeta and 13 Jbeta primers. Using immunoSEQ multiplex PCR, the repertoire was profiled, and TCRdb retains in-frame clones only, with some absent. This sample has about 190,000 clones, with more than 75% found just once. The germline V gene has CDR1 MNHNS and CDR2 SASEGT. V dropped 10 bases and J dropped 0 bases, with 13 bases sitting between them. The CDR3 has 13 residues. Sequenced material: PBMCs. This rearrangement joins TRBV6-1 to TRBJ2-7, with D tentatively TRBD2 (5 bases). The origin of this receptor is a young woman in good health and CMV-seropositive. DNA of the CDR3: TGTGCCACCCGGGCCCTAGCCTCCTACGAGCAGTACTTC. Translated: CATRALASYEQYF.